These 13 T cell receptor beta chains originate from one sample sequenced in a study of cytomegalovirus exposure and HLA in healthy donors. The PCR contained 60 Vbeta and 13 Jbeta primers. Using immunoSEQ multiplex PCR, the repertoire was profiled, and TCRdb retains in-frame clones only, with some absent. Among 100,000 to 150,000 clones listed, around 80% were seen once. Sequenced: PBMCs. All receptors derive from a female donor in good health and CMV-seronegative.

The rearrangement links TRBV19 to TRBJ1-1; TRBD1 agrees at 9 bases. Trimming removed 5 bases from V and 0 bases from J; junction bases left unmatched: 19. The CDR3 spans 20 residues. Germline V gene lookup returns CDR1 LNHDA and CDR2 SQIVND (reference sequence). The CDR3 DNA is TGTGCCAGTAGTCCAGGAGGGACAGGGAAAATTCTTAATCTGAACACTGAAGCTTTCTTT. It specifies CASSPGGTGKILNLNTEAFF. The variable domain in full, completed from reference TRBV19 and TRBJ1-1, reads DGGITQSPKYLFRKEGQNVTLSCEQNLNHDAMYWYRQDPGQGLRLIYYSQIVNDFQKGDIAEGYSVSREKKESFPLTVTSAQKNPTAFYLCASSPGGTGKILNLNTEAFFGQGTRLTVV.

On this clone itself: The junction does not match germline at one end; this may be a read error. This chain links TRBV27 with TRBJ2-5; tentatively, D is TRBD2 (5 bases). This CDR3 comprises 14 residues. CDR1 is MNHEY, CDR2 SMNVEV, per germline (reference sequence). The CDR3 loop reads CASSLSGNQGTQYF. The CDR3 coding sequence is TGTGCCAGCAGTTTGTCGGGGAACCAAGGGACCCAGTACTTC.

Comments on this clone: The junction departs from germline at one end; a sequencing error may be responsible. CDR3 DNA sequence: TGCGCCAGCGGCCAAGATCGGCACCGGGGGAACACCGGGGAGCTGTTTTTT. It is translated as CASGQDRHRGNTGELFF. This chain connects TRBV4-3 to TRBJ2-2, with D perhaps TRBD2 (5 bases). This CDR3 comprises 17 residues. From germline, CDR1 is LGHNA and CDR2 YSLEER.

The chain joins TRBV7-2 to TRBJ1-2, with D possibly TRBD1 on 5 matching bases. The CDR3 totals 14 residues. The germline V gene has CDR1 SGHTA and CDR2 FQGNSA. With 3 bases removed from V and 4 bases from J, the gap between germline ends came to 12 bases. CDR3 nucleotide sequence: TGTGCCAGCAGCTTGGGCCCTGGGGCCTATGGCTACACCTTC. Protein sequence: CASSLGPGAYGYTF.

This clone was seen a handful of times. V and J are TRBV30 and TRBJ2-7; 8 bases agree with TRBD1. Losses at the gene ends were 2 bases for V and 7 bases for J; bases not matched to a gene: 10. The V gene's germline CDR1 is GTSNPN and CDR2 SVGIG (reference sequence). There are 14 residues in the CDR3. The CDR3 sequence: CAWSTTQGAGEQYF. CDR3 bases: TGTGCCTGGAGTACAACTCAGGGGGCTGGGGAGCAGTACTTC.

The chain employs TRBV6-6 and TRBJ1-5, with unresolved D. This CDR3 contains 13 residues. Trimming removed 4 bases from V and 4 bases from J, with 8 bases in between. CDR1 and CDR2 from the germline V gene are MNHNY and SVGAGI (reference sequence). As DNA, the CDR3 is TGTGCCAGCAGTTTCAAACAGAATCAGCCCCAGCATTTT. This codes for CASSFKQNQPQHF.

The gene calls are TRBV19 and TRBJ2-1, with TRBD2 matching 11 bases. The CDR3 length is 16 residues. With 4 bases clipped from V and 8 bases from J, the junction kept 10 bases outside the gene matches. Germline V gene lookup returns CDR1 LNHDA and CDR2 SQIVND (reference sequence). CDR3 nucleotides: TGTGCCAGTAGTAGGTTCCTAGCGGGAGGTGTACATGAGCAGTTCTTC. It is translated as CASSRFLAGGVHEQFF.

This chain links TRBV5-6 with TRBJ1-5; 11 nucleotides line up with TRBD1. This CDR3 has 18 amino acids. J gave up 2 bases and V 1 base, and 8 bases lay outside the gene matches. The germline gives CDR1 SGHDT, CDR2 YYEEEE. In DNA form, the CDR3 reads TGTGCCAGCAGCTTGAGACGGACAGGGGGCGTGGGCAATCAGCCCCAGCATTTT. It is translated as CASSLRRTGGVGNQPQHF. Full variable domain (rest looked up from reference TRBV5-6 and TRBJ1-5): DAGVTQSPTHLIKTRGQQVTLRCSPKSGHDTVSWYQQALGQGPQFIFQYYEEEERQRGNFPDRFSGHQFPNYSSELNVNALLLGDSALYLCASSLRRTGGVGNQPQHFGDGTRLSIL.

V and J are TRBV10-3 and TRBJ2-7; 10 bases are a match to TRBD2. The germline gives CDR1 ENHRY, CDR2 SYGVKD. The CDR3 is 14 residues long. The J segment lost 3 bases and the V segment lost 6 bases, leaving 5 bases of the junction unmatched. This CDR3 is CAISGTSDYYEQYF. CDR3 in DNA: TGTGCCATCAGCGGGACTAGCGACTACTACGAGCAGTACTTC.

The CDR3 region is CASSGTGGTDTQYF. The CDR3 DNA sequence: TGTGCCAGCAGTGGGACAGGGGGCACAGATACGCAGTATTTT. The chain uses TRBV6-4 and TRBJ2-3; TRBD1 matches at 9 bases. Unmatched junction bases numbered 0, after V lost 4 bases and J lost 1 base. Germline V gene data show CDR1 as MRHNA and CDR2 as SNTAGT. This CDR3 has 14 amino acids.

This chain links TRBV4-3 with TRBJ2-3, with 7 nucleotides matching TRBD1. Losses at the gene ends were 3 bases for V and 2 bases for J; bases not matched to a gene: 11. The CDR3 contains 17 residues. Germline CDR1 and CDR2: LGHNA and YSLEER. CDR3 DNA sequence: TGCGCCAGCAGCCATGCCACCGGGACAGAGCTCACAGATACGCAGTATTTT. It specifies CASSHATGTELTDTQYF.

The CDR3 bases are TGTGCCAGCAGCTTAAGGTCCGAGGTGCATAATGACGAGCAGTACTTC. It is translated as CASSLRSEVHNDEQYF. V is TRBV11-2 and J is TRBJ2-7, with unresolved D. The CDR3 sequence is 16 residues long. V shed 2 bases and J shed 5 bases, with 19 bases lying between them. Germline V gene lookup returns CDR1 SGHAT and CDR2 FQNNGV.

V and J are TRBV4-1 and TRBJ2-4, with D tentatively TRBD1 (5 bases). With 0 bases removed from V and 5 bases from J, the gap between germline ends came to 11 bases. CDR1 and CDR2 from the germline V gene are MGHRA and YSYEKL. The CDR3 contains 15 residues. DNA of the CDR3: TGCGCCAGCAGCCAAGAGAAGGGGCGAGAAAACATTCAGTACTTC. Translated, it gives CASSQEKGRENIQYF.